The rows below give T cell receptor beta chains drawn from one sample of a study of T cell changes during pregnancy in multiple sclerosis. Profiling relied on immunoSEQ multiplex PCR, and the TCRdb table lists in-frame clones only, not all of them. The profile shows over 35,000 clones, 90% of them singletons. The source was CD4+ T cells from peripheral blood mononuclear cells, collected in the second trimester of pregnancy. The receptors were gathered from a female donor with multiple sclerosis, enrolled in a pregnancy study. CDR3s include the opening cysteine and the closing phenylalanine or tryptophan. Fields, in order: J gene, V gene, CDR3 length, clone size, D gene, CDR3 DNA, CDR3 protein. A D gene is named only where the DNA matches it firmly. The listing skips clone size in some rows; elsewhere it reads once, few, many or a size class.

>TRBJ2-1|TRBV7-2|16|-|TRBD2
TGTGCCAGCAGGGGGAAAGGGACTACCCGGTTGGATGAGCAGTTCTTC
CASRGKGTTRLDEQFF
>TRBJ1-2|TRBV28|14|-|-
TGTGCCAGCAGGGGGCGGGGGGCTAACTATGGCTACACCTTC
CASRGRGANYGYTF
>TRBJ2-3|TRBV20-1|11|-|TRBD1
TGCAGTGCTGACAGGGAAAATACGCAGTATTTT
CSADRENTQYF
>TRBJ2-2|TRBV7-3|13|few|-
TGTGCCAGCAGCTGGGCGGGTTCCGGGGAGCTGTTTTTT
CASSWAGSGELFF
>TRBJ2-7|TRBV9|14|-|TRBD1
TGTGCCAGCAGCGTAGGACAGGGGCTCGGCGAGCAGTACTTC
CASSVGQGLGEQYF
>TRBJ1-5|TRBV10-2|15|-|TRBD1
TGCGCCAGCAGGGGGACAGGGGATAGCAATCAGCCCCAGCATTTT
CASRGTGDSNQPQHF
>TRBJ2-3|TRBV27|17|-|TRBD1
TGTGCCAGCAGTCCACATCCCCGACAGGGTAGCACAGATACGCAGTATTTT
CASSPHPRQGSTDTQYF
>TRBJ2-7|TRBV5-6|12|-|-
TGTGCCAGCAGCTTGGAGCTGGACGAGCAGTACTTC
CASSLELDEQYF
>TRBJ2-7|TRBV5-1|15|-|-
TGCGCCAGCAGCTTGGATGCGCGGAGGTCTGGAGAGCAGTACTTC
CASSLDARRSGEQYF
>TRBJ2-1|TRBV10-3|15|-|-
TGTGCCATCAGTGATAAAGCGGGCAGGGACAATGAGCAGTTCTTC
CAISDKAGRDNEQFF
>TRBJ1-2|TRBV29-1|13|-|TRBD1
TGCAGCGTTGTGGGGGGACAGGCGGAAAGAATCACCTTC
CSVVGGQAERITF
>TRBJ1-2|TRBV4-1|16|-|-
TGCGCCAGCAGCCAAGATGGTCAGGGCTCCTTTTATGGCTACACCTTC
CASSQDGQGSFYGYTF
>TRBJ1-2|TRBV4-3|14|-|TRBD1
TGCGCCAGCAGCCAAGGGACAGGGGGCGGAGGCTACACCTTC
CASSQGTGGGGYTF
>TRBJ1-1|TRBV6-1|12|-|-
TGTGCCAGCAGCTACGCGGGCACTGAAGCTTTCTTT
CASSYAGTEAFF
>TRBJ2-1|TRBV10-3|12|-|-
TGTGCCATCAGTTCCAGGGATTGGGAGCAGTTCTTC
CAISSRDWEQFF
>TRBJ1-1|TRBV18|16|-|-
TGTGCCAGCTCACCCTCGGGGGGCGGTAAGAACACTGAAGCTTTCTTT
CASSPSGGGKNTEAFF
>TRBJ1-6|TRBV30|13|-|TRBD1
TGTGCCTGGGGACAGGGGGTTAATTCACCCCTCCACTTT
CAWGQGVNSPLHF
>TRBJ2-3|TRBV29-1|16|-|TRBD2
TGCAGCGTTAGGGGACCGACTAGCGGGAGTACAGATACGCAGTATTTT
CSVRGPTSGSTDTQYF
>TRBJ1-2|TRBV6-6|12|-|TRBD1
TGTGCCAGCAGGACAGGGGACTATGGCTACACCTTC
CASRTGDYGYTF
>TRBJ2-3|TRBV29-1|15|-|-
TGCAGCGTTGAAGATCCGGGCAGGCCTGGAGGTACGCAGTATTTT
CSVEDPGRPGGTQYF
>TRBJ2-5|TRBV10-2|13|-|-
TGCGCCAGCACCCAGGCTTACCAAGAGACCCAGTACTTC
CASTQAYQETQYF
>TRBJ2-7|TRBV11-3|15|-|TRBD1
TGTGCCAGCAGCTTAGGGACAGGGGTCTCCTACGAGCAGTACTTC
CASSLGTGVSYEQYF
>TRBJ2-7|TRBV29-1|13|-|-
TGCAGCGTTCCAGGGCGGTCGTCCTACGAGCAGTACTTC
CSVPGRSSYEQYF
>TRBJ2-1|TRBV7-9|15|-|TRBD2
TGTGCCAGCAGCGCACCGGGACTAGCCCTCAATGAGCAGTTCTTC
CASSAPGLALNEQFF
>TRBJ1-2|TRBV10-3|13|-|-
TGTGCCATCAGTGACTCGGGGAACTATGGCTACACCTTC
CAISDSGNYGYTF
>TRBJ2-1|TRBV6-4|14|-|TRBD2
TGTGCCAGCAGCCTACTAGCGGGAATCAATGAGCAGTTCTTC
CASSLLAGINEQFF
>TRBJ2-5|TRBV5-6|19|-|TRBD2
TGTGCCAGCAGCTTTAACAATTTAGCGGGGAGGGATTTCGGGGAGACCCAGTACTTC
CASSFNNLAGRDFGETQYF
>TRBJ1-5|TRBV19|13|-|-
TGTGCCAGTAGTATAGCCCTCAATCAGCCCCAGCATTTT
CASSIALNQPQHF
>TRBJ2-1|TRBV18|14|-|TRBD1
TGTGCCAGCTCATGGGACAGGGATGCTAATGAGCAGTTCTTC
CASSWDRDANEQFF
>TRBJ1-2|TRBV7-2|12|-|-
TGTGCCAGCAGCTTAAATCTCTATGGCTACACCTTC
CASSLNLYGYTF
>TRBJ2-7|TRBV4-1|18|-|TRBD2
TGCGCCAGCAGCCAGAGGACTAGCGGGAGAAGTGCCCCCTACGAGCAGTACTTC
CASSQRTSGRSAPYEQYF
>TRBJ2-7|TRBV9|16|-|TRBD1
TGTGCCAGCAGCCCCCGGGACAGGGGGCGGAGTGCCGAGCAGTACTTC
CASSPRDRGRSAEQYF
>TRBJ2-3|TRBV10-3|14|-|-
TGTGCCACACGTCGACAGTCCAGCACAGATACGCAGTATTTT
CATRRQSSTDTQYF
>TRBJ2-5|TRBV9|15|-|TRBD2
TGTGCCAGCAGCGTAGGAGCGGGACTTGGAGAGACCCAGTACTTC
CASSVGAGLGETQYF
>TRBJ1-1|TRBV5-1|13|-|-
TGCGCCGGCAGCCTCTATATGAACACTGAAGCTTTCTTT
CAGSLYMNTEAFF
>TRBJ2-2|TRBV5-1|18|-|TRBD2
TGCGCCAGCAGCTTTAACCGAGCGGGACGTGCGAACACCGGGGAGCTGTTTTTT
CASSFNRAGRANTGELFF
>TRBJ1-1|TRBV2|13|few|-
TGTGCCAGCAGTGTGGAGGAAGGCACTGAAGCTTTCTTT
CASSVEEGTEAFF
>TRBJ1-4|TRBV7-9|15|once|-
TGTGCCAGCAGCTTGATCGGGGGTGCTAATGAAAAACTGTTTTTT
CASSLIGGANEKLFF
>TRBJ1-2|TRBV5-4|13|few|-
TGTGCCAGCAGCTTGAGGGGCTTCCCCGGCTACACCTTC
CASSLRGFPGYTF
>TRBJ2-1|TRBV7-2|15|-|-
TGTGCCAGCAGCTTAGCGAGCGGAACCTACAATGAGCAGTTCTTC
CASSLASGTYNEQFF
>TRBJ2-5|TRBV7-8|16|once|TRBD1
TGTGCCAGCAGCGCTCACCGGGACAGGGGGCCGGAGACCCAGTACTTC
CASSAHRDRGPETQYF
>TRBJ1-1|TRBV7-3|13|-|-
TGTGCCAGCAGCTCAGGACAGAACACTGAAGCTTTCTTT
CASSSGQNTEAFF
>TRBJ2-5|TRBV15|14|-|TRBD1
TGTGCCACCAGCAGATCCGGACAGGGGTCGACCCAGTACTTC
CATSRSGQGSTQYF
>TRBJ2-7|TRBV18|16|-|-
TGTGCCAGCTCACTTTCTACAGGGTCGCACCCCTACGAGCAGTACTTC
CASSLSTGSHPYEQYF
>TRBJ2-2|TRBV19|18|-|-
TGTGCCAGTAGTATTTCAACAGGCCGTTCCGCGAACACCGGGGAGCTGTTTTTT
CASSISTGRSANTGELFF
>TRBJ2-1|TRBV7-3|14|-|-
TGTGCCAGCAGCTCGACGGGCGCTAGCAGAGAGCAGTTCTTC
CASSSTGASREQFF
>TRBJ2-7|TRBV19|13|-|TRBD1
TGTGCCAGTAGTACAGACAGGGTCCAGGTGCAGTACTTC
CASSTDRVQVQYF